One sample yielded the 27 T cell receptor beta chains listed below, sequenced in a study of shared clonotypes between healthy human individuals. Produced via immunoSEQ multiplex PCR; TCRdb's table is partial and in-frame only. The table shows roughly 2 million clones, with approximately 95% occurring only once. The sequenced material came from naive CD4+ T cells sorted from blood. Noted subset: CD45RA+ positively selected. The receptors were sampled from a man between 18 and 29 years old in good health.

This chain uses TRBV11-2 with TRBJ2-1; D gene ambiguous. The CDR3 extends over 15 amino acids. Germline V gives CDR1 SGHAT, CDR2 FQNNGV. V was pared by 5 bases and J by 0 bases, with 11 bases between. The CDR3 DNA reads TGTGCCAGCAGCCGGAACGGAGCCTCCTACAATGAGCAGTTCTTC. As protein: CASSRNGASYNEQFF.

For this clone: Within the sample, other DNA sequences also encode this same CDR3. The chain recombines TRBV18 with TRBJ2-1; D may match TRBD1 or TRBD2 (6 bases each). The CDR3 covers 16 residues. The germline V gene encodes CDR1 KGHSH and CDR2 LQKENI. Trimming took 0 bases from V and 4 from J, leaving 13 bases between them. The CDR3, as DNA: TGTGCCAGCTCACCACCCTCCGGGGGCACTTACAATGAGCAGTTCTTC. It codes for CASSPPSGGTYNEQFF.

CDR3 nucleotides: TGCGCCAGCCGCACTAGCGGGAGAGGCGAAGAGACCCAGTACTTC. This codes for CASRTSGRGEETQYF. This chain joins TRBV5-1 and TRBJ2-5; the match to TRBD2 covers 11 bases. V dropped 7 bases and J dropped 3; count of bases not matched to a gene: 8. The CDR3 runs to 15 residues. Looked up from germline, CDR1 is SGHRS and CDR2 is YFSETQ.

This clone was detected only a few times. The rearrangement uses TRBV18 and TRBJ1-1; D remains unclear. Looked up from germline, CDR1 is KGHSH and CDR2 is LQKENI. V lost 8 bases, J lost 3 bases, and 22 bases lay in between. The CDR3 extends over 16 amino acids. CDR3 amino acids: CASSSRPLYFYTEAFF. The CDR3 nucleotides are TGTGCCAGCAGCTCCCGCCCGCTCTACTTTTACACTGAAGCTTTCTTT.

The chain carries TRBV18 and TRBJ1-4; no clear D. From germline, CDR1 is KGHSH and CDR2 LQKENI. V lost 1 base, J lost 4 bases, and 13 bases lay in between. The length of the CDR3 is 16 residues. This CDR3 is CASSPQSPDYNEKLFF. The CDR3 bases are TGTGCCAGCTCACCACAGTCCCCAGATTATAATGAAAAACTGTTTTTT.

In DNA, the CDR3 is TGCAGCGTCGCGGGGGTCCAAGAGACCCAGTACTTC. It translates to CSVAGVQETQYF. This chain connects TRBV29-1 to TRBJ2-5; TRBD2 matches at 7 bases. There are 12 residues in the CDR3. Trimming took 6 bases from V and 1 from J; bases not matched to a gene: 2. Per germline, CDR1 SQVTM and CDR2 ANQGSEA.

The chain is built from TRBV27 and TRBJ1-6; D gene unclear. The germline CDR1 and CDR2 sequences are MNHEY and SMNVEV (reference sequence). Trimming left V 6 bases short and J 5 bases short, with 5 bases between. This CDR3 region has 12 residues. The CDR3 DNA follows: TGTGCCAGCAGGCAGAATAATTCACCCCTCCACTTT. Translation gives CASRQNNSPLHF.

The chain combines TRBV7-8 with TRBJ2-7; no clear D. Germline V CDR1 and CDR2: SGHVS, FQNEAQ. Trimming left V 0 bases short and J 0 bases short, with 6 bases between. The CDR3 extends over 14 amino acids. Written as DNA, the CDR3 is TGTGCCAGCAGCTTAGCAGCAAACTCCTACGAGCAGTACTTC. It codes for CASSLAANSYEQYF.

The chain carries TRBV29-1 and TRBJ1-1; D remains ambiguous. V lost 1 base and J lost 4, with 7 bases in between. Germline V lookup: CDR1 SQVTM, CDR2 ANQGSEA. The CDR3 totals 12 residues. CDR3 sequence (DNA): TGCAGCGTTGAAGTCGGTGGCACTGAAGCTTTCTTT. This translates into CSVEVGGTEAFF.

The rearrangement joins TRBV21-1 to TRBJ2-7; the D segment call TRBD2 is taken from the table without a DNA check. TRBV21-1 constitutes a pseudogene. This CDR3 spans 16 amino acids. The CDR3 nucleotides read TGTGCCAGCAGCAAACCACCGTTAGGAGGGGAAGGCGAGCAGTACTTC. Protein product: CASSKPPLGGEGEQYF.

As to this clone: An end of the junction does not agree with germline; a read error may underlie this. CDR3 residues: CASSATGIMLWNTEAFF. The CDR3 DNA reads TGTGCTAGCAGCGCAACAGGGATAATGCTTTGGAACACTGAAGCTTTCTTT. This chain links TRBV7-7 with TRBJ1-1; weak D call: TRBD1 (6 bases). The CDR3 has 17 residues. Germline V gene data show CDR1 as SSHAT and CDR2 as FNYEAQ (reference sequence).

This clone occurred once. The gene calls are TRBV4-1 and TRBJ2-3; 7 bases align to TRBD1. V was clipped by 0 bases and J by 0 bases; unmatched bases: 3. This CDR3 has 16 residues. Per the germline V gene, CDR1 is MGHRA and CDR2 is YSYEKL. CDR3 sequence: CASSQEGTASTDTQYF. The CDR3 DNA sequence: TGCGCCAGCAGCCAAGAAGGGACAGCGAGCACAGATACGCAGTATTTT.

The V and J genes are TRBV10-2 and TRBJ2-1, with TRBD2 matching 10 bases. After removal of 4 bases from V and 0 bases from J, the junction contained 6 bases not matched to a gene. Germline CDR1 WSHSY, CDR2 SAAADI. The CDR3 runs 17 residues. CDR3 loop: CASSGLAGESSYNEQFF. The CDR3 DNA reads TGCGCCAGCAGTGGGCTAGCGGGAGAGAGCTCCTACAATGAGCAGTTCTTC.

Turning to this clone: This sample includes further DNA sequences coding for the same CDR3. The chain joins TRBV20-1 to TRBJ2-7; D is unclear. CDR1 DFQATT and CDR2 SNEGSKA come from the germline V gene (reference sequence). The CDR3 totals 11 residues. Between the trimmed V and J ends, which lost 6 bases and 2 bases, there was a span of 8 bases. The CDR3 here is CSAPDTYEQYF. The CDR3 region has the DNA TGCAGTGCACCAGACACCTACGAGCAGTACTTC.

The chain employs TRBV6-6 and TRBJ1-3; D remains ambiguous. Trimming took 0 bases from V and 0 from J, leaving 9 bases between them. Germline CDR1 reads MNHNY; CDR2 reads SVGAGI (reference sequence). The length of the CDR3 is 16 residues. The CDR3 bases are TGTGCCAGCAGTTACTCCGACGGAGTCTCTGGAAACACCATATATTTT. Residues: CASSYSDGVSGNTIYF.

A single count supports this clone. The rearrangement joins TRBV7-3 to TRBJ2-3; tentatively, D is TRBD2 (7 bases). The CDR3 contains 17 residues. The ends were cut back, 1 base at V and 1 base at J, with 15 bases in the middle. Germline V gene lookup returns CDR1 SGHTA and CDR2 FQGTGA. CDR3 residues: CASSLINPGGGTDTQYF. In DNA form, the CDR3 reads TGTGCCAGCAGCTTAATTAACCCGGGGGGCGGCACAGATACGCAGTATTTT.

The chain is built from TRBV7-9 and TRBJ1-2, with 7 bases lining up with TRBD1. V gave up 4 bases and J gave up 5 bases; unmatched junction bases: 7. CDR1 is SEHNR, CDR2 FQNEAQ, per germline (reference sequence). The CDR3 has 14 amino acids. DNA for the CDR3: TGTGCCAGCAGCTCGGACAGGTTGTCGTATGGCTACACCTTC. Encoded protein: CASSSDRLSYGYTF.

The sample holds one count of this clone. This rearrangement joins TRBV10-3 to TRBJ1-5; D gene unclear. The V end was cut by 10 bases, the J end by 4 bases, with 14 bases between. Germline CDR1 is ENHRY and CDR2 is SYGVKD. The CDR3 contains 13 residues. As DNA, the CDR3 is TGTGCCACCGCATCCCCTGGAAATCAGCCCCAGCATTTT. Protein sequence: CATASPGNQPQHF.

The chain has TRBV6-5 and TRBJ2-1; D not certain. Germline CDR1 and CDR2: MNHEY and SVGAGI. The CDR3 spans 13 residues. V dropped 3 bases and J dropped 7 bases, with 10 bases sitting between them. CDR3 nucleotide sequence: TGTGCCAGCAGTTATGGGCAGGCAAATGAGCAGTTCTTC. Residues: CASSYGQANEQFF.

The V and J genes are TRBV6-1 and TRBJ2-7, with TRBD1 matching over 7 bases. Germline V CDR1 and CDR2: MNHNS, SASEGT. The CDR3 runs to 15 residues. V trimming: 6 bases; J trimming: 4 bases; junction bases outside the gene matches: 12. The chain's CDR3 is CASRPFTGQNYEQYF. CDR3 sequence (DNA): TGTGCCAGCAGACCATTTACGGGACAGAATTACGAGCAGTACTTC.

The J gene is TRBJ1-1, the V gene TRBV6-5; tentatively, D is TRBD1 (6 bases). Trimming shortened V by 2 bases and J by 3 bases, and 10 bases separated the two germline ends. The germline V gene has CDR1 MNHEY and CDR2 SVGAGI. The CDR3 consists of 14 residues. Here the CDR3 reads CASSYGGEDTEAFF. As DNA, the CDR3 is TGTGCCAGCAGTTACGGGGGCGAGGACACTGAAGCTTTCTTT.

This clone was counted a single time. This sample includes further DNA sequences coding for the same CDR3. V is TRBV5-1 and J is TRBJ1-1, with D possibly matching TRBD1 (5 bases). Trimming took off 2 bases at V and 1 base at J, with 9 bases between the two ends. The CDR3 is 14 amino acids. In germline, CDR1 is SGHRS, CDR2 YFSETQ. Here the CDR3 DNA reads TGCGCCAGCAGCTTAAGGGACCCGAACACTGAAGCTTTCTTT. Amino acid sequence: CASSLRDPNTEAFF. The whole variable domain, filled in from reference TRBV5-1 and TRBJ1-1, reads KAGVTQTPRYLIKTRGQQVTLSCSPISGHRSVSWYQQTPGQGLQFLFEYFSETQRNKGNFPGRFSGRQFSNSRSEMNVSTLELGDSALYLCASSLRDPNTEAFFGQGTRLTVV.

J is TRBJ1-1 and V is TRBV6-5; D may be TRBD1 (5 bases). Trimming pared 2 bases from V and 7 bases from J, leaving 14 bases between. Per germline, CDR1 MNHEY and CDR2 SVGAGI. This CDR3 comprises 14 residues. The CDR3 DNA sequence: TGTGCCAGCAGTTACCGGGGGTATAAAGGTGAAGCTTTCTTT. Translating gives CASSYRGYKGEAFF.

This chain joins TRBV6-5 and TRBJ1-2, with 8 bases aligning to TRBD1. Germline values: CDR1 MNHEY, CDR2 SVGAGI. Trimming at V came to 5 bases and at J to 8 bases, leaving 13 bases not matched to a gene. The CDR3 consists of 15 residues. CDR3 coding DNA: TGTGCCAGCAGTCCGATCGACAGGGGAGTAGGAGGCTACACCTTC. As protein: CASSPIDRGVGGYTF.

The rearrangement links TRBV27 to TRBJ2-1; possible D gene TRBD2, 5 bases. The length of the CDR3 is 15 residues. Between the trimmed V and J ends, which lost 2 bases and 7 bases, there was a span of 15 bases. CDR1 and CDR2 (germline): MNHEY, SMNVEV (reference sequence). CDR3 loop: CASSLPGLGQNEQFF. The CDR3 nucleotides read TGTGCCAGCAGTTTACCCGGACTTGGCCAAAATGAGCAGTTCTTC.

The chain is built from TRBV30 and TRBJ1-1; D unclear. The V end was cut by 5 bases, the J end by 5 bases, with 12 bases between. CDR1 and CDR2 (germline): GTSNPN, SVGIG (reference sequence). The CDR3 has 12 amino acids. The CDR3 nucleotides read TGTGCCTGGGGTGGCCTGGGAACTGAAGCTTTCTTT. Its protein product is CAWGGLGTEAFF.

The chain links TRBV7-9 to TRBJ1-2, with a possible D match to TRBD1 (5 bases). The V gene's germline CDR1 is SEHNR and CDR2 FQNEAQ (reference sequence). The CDR3 covers 14 residues. Trimming removed 5 bases from V and 3 bases from J, with 13 bases in between. DNA for the CDR3: TGTGCCAGCAGCGCCCAAGTAGGGGACTATGGCTACACCTTC. This translates into CASSAQVGDYGYTF.